The rows below give T cell receptor beta chains drawn from one sample of a study of blood T cell repertoires in COVID-19. Data came from immunoSEQ multiplex PCR; TCRdb stores just in-frame clones and leaves some out. The sample yields some 450,000 clones, about 90% seen once. The specimen was peripheral blood. Receptor source: a man aged 18 to 30 with COVID-19, enrolled during active disease. CDR3s include the opening cysteine and the closing phenylalanine or tryptophan.

v_call | cdr3_aa
TRBV6-5 | CASSYGTDYGYTF
TRBV6-1 | CASSDGRGSYNEQFF
TRBV19 | CASSQGVSATYEQYF
TRBV6-5 | CASSYSIQGNQPQHF
TRBV6-5 | CASSLGTQRDGELFF
TRBV19 | CASSDVGGRNTIYF
TRBV10-3 | CAISENGGGSDYGYTF
TRBV9 | CASSVDPGQGAGEQYF
TRBV19 | CASSIDLLSGNTIYF
TRBV4-1 | CASSQEPLLGSEQYF
TRBV15 | CATSRDIGTLANTEAFF
TRBV12-5 | CASGQGQGGTYEQYF
TRBV5-4 | CASSLVRAGAADTQYF
TRBV7-9 | CASKSAGTPYNEQFF
TRBV5-1 | CASSAPGGTDAFF
TRBV9 | CASSAPLGGTGELFF
TRBV19 | CASSARGSSYNEQFF
TRBV24-1 | CATSDPREADTQYF
TRBV29-1 | CSVLGTAWGGGYTF
TRBV10-2 | CASSGLEGEGSPLHF
TRBV5-6 | CASSEAGRMESQHF
TRBV7-8 | CASSASGRSEQFF
TRBV6-5 | CASSYGQGPYEQYF
TRBV3-1/TRBV3-2 | CASSQDSSPTGNSPLHF
TRBV27 | CASKGLAGVPPLGADTQYF
TRBV6-2/TRBV6-3 | CASSYYGRVAKNIQYF
TRBV7-9 | CASSFWGGSTDTQYF
TRBV9 | CASSVAPSGRTYEQFF
TRBV30 | CAWSEREALEQYF
TRBV15 | CATSRELSGQGVRGYTF
TRBV2 | CASSEGLLSAEAFF
TRBV9 | CASSEWTGGAEKLFF
TRBV7-3 | CASSYSGRGTGELFF
TRBV2 | CASSDRTGGTGELFF
TRBV11-2 | CASSLGTGAEAFF
TRBV4-2 | CASSQETLAFPTDTQYF
TRBV7-2 | CASSLNSAYEQYF
TRBV6-6 | CASSPRDRGENSPLHF
TRBV7-9 | CASSFLTEAFF
TRBV5-6 | CASSFYTGVNSPLHF
TRBV6-5 | CASSYSGGFKYGYTF
TRBV5-6 | CASSWASRTGETQYF
TRBV7-6 | CASSSTANTIYF
TRBV29-1 | CSVDSGGALDTQYF
TRBV30 | CAWSRQGDQPQHF
TRBV3-1/TRBV3-2 | CASSQEARTYYEQYF